This entry lists 28 T cell receptor beta chains sequenced from one sample in a study of technical replicates of blood from several donors. Clones were sequenced by immunoSEQ multiplex PCR, and TCRdb holds only the in-frame ones, with some missing. In the table there are about 84,000 clones, around 97% of which are singletons. The material sequenced was T cells isolated from PBMCs. These receptors were collected from a human donor in good health.

This sequence joins TRBV7-9 and TRBJ2-1, with 9 positions matching TRBD1. This CDR3 comprises 16 residues. The germline V gene has CDR1 SEHNR and CDR2 FQNEAQ (reference sequence). J gave up 6 bases and V 2 bases, and 8 bases lay outside the gene matches. The CDR3 nucleotides read TGTGCCAGCAGCTTATTGGGACAGGGTTTTACCAATGAGCAGTTCTTC. Protein: CASSLLGQGFTNEQFF.

The rearrangement uses TRBV27 and TRBJ2-5; possibly TRBD1 for D (6 bases). The ends were cut back, 1 base at V and 2 bases at J, with 8 bases in the middle. The germline CDR1 and CDR2 sequences are MNHEY and SMNVEV (reference sequence). The CDR3 contains 14 residues. The CDR3 protein is CASSLLGAQETQYF. The CDR3 DNA reads TGTGCCAGCAGTTTATTGGGGGCTCAAGAGACCCAGTACTTC.

This chain joins TRBV27 and TRBJ1-2; TRBD1 matches at 10 bases. Germline V CDR1 and CDR2: MNHEY, SMNVEV (reference sequence). The CDR3 covers 15 residues. V trimming: 5 bases; J trimming: 7 bases; junction bases outside the gene matches: 10. For the CDR3, the DNA is TGTGCCAGCAGTCGAGGGGACAGGGGCCCAGGTGGCTACACCTTC. Encoded protein: CASSRGDRGPGGYTF.

In DNA, the CDR3 is TGTGCCTGGAGTGAGGGCCGGAGGATTGAAAAACTGTTTTTT. Protein product: CAWSEGRRIEKLFF. The chain links TRBV30 to TRBJ1-4; D ambiguous. The V and J ends lost 1 base and 7 bases respectively, with 13 bases between them. This CDR3 region has 14 residues. CDR1 is GTSNPN and CDR2 is SVGIG in the germline V gene (reference sequence).

This rearrangement joins TRBV27 to TRBJ2-3; 11 nucleotides line up with TRBD2. The germline gives CDR1 MNHEY, CDR2 SMNVEV (reference sequence). The length of the CDR3 is 15 residues. J lost 7 bases, V lost 5 bases, and 8 bases had no gene match. The CDR3 region is CASSLGTSGPYTQYF. CDR3 nucleotide sequence: TGTGCCAGCAGTCTGGGGACTAGCGGACCATATACGCAGTATTTT.

This chain uses TRBV6-1 with TRBJ2-1; 7 bases agree with TRBD2. The CDR3 extends over 13 amino acids. The germline CDR1 and CDR2 sequences are MNHNS and SASEGT. J lost 6 bases, V lost 4 bases, and 3 bases had no gene match. DNA for the CDR3: TGTGCCAGCAGTGTTGCGGGAGTCAATGAGCAGTTCTTC. Its protein product is CASSVAGVNEQFF.

The chain links TRBV18 to TRBJ1-1; 8 bases are a match to TRBD1. The CDR3 has 15 amino acids. Germline lookup yields CDR1 KGHSH and CDR2 LQKENI. The ends lost 6 bases at V and 1 base at J; junction bases unmatched: 7. CDR3 sequence: CASSVQGTGNTEAFF. The CDR3 DNA reads TGTGCCAGCTCCGTACAAGGGACAGGGAACACTGAAGCTTTCTTT.

The chain couples TRBV13 to TRBJ1-6; D is undetermined. Germline CDR1 is PRHDT and CDR2 is FYEKMQ (reference sequence). The length of the CDR3 is 14 residues. V was trimmed by 5 bases and J by 9 bases, leaving 14 bases between them. DNA for the CDR3: TGTGCCAGCAGCAACGGTCGCCTTTCTTCACCCCTCCACTTT. Translating it yields CASSNGRLSSPLHF.

The gene calls are TRBV30 and TRBJ1-5; D unclear. Germline lookup yields CDR1 GTSNPN and CDR2 SVGIG (reference sequence). V lost 0 bases and J 3 bases, leaving 6 bases between the germline ends. This CDR3 region has 13 residues. The CDR3 DNA sequence: TGTGCCTGGAGTGTACTCCTCAATCAGCCCCAGCATTTT. It encodes CAWSVLLNQPQHF.

This chain joins TRBV2 and TRBJ2-5; 8 bases agree with TRBD1. Per germline, CDR1 SNHLY and CDR2 FYNNEI. This CDR3 is 15 amino acids long. J gave up 2 bases and V 6 bases, and 8 bases lay outside the gene matches. Here the CDR3 reads CASRGIWDRQETQYF. The DNA for the CDR3 is TGTGCCAGCAGGGGGATTTGGGACAGGCAAGAGACCCAGTACTTC.

The chain couples TRBV20-1 to TRBJ1-1; D unclear. This CDR3 contains 11 residues. Germline V CDR1 and CDR2: DFQATT, SNEGSKA (reference sequence). The chain's CDR3 is CSSQQISEAFF. The CDR3 DNA reads as TGCAGCTCCCAACAGATCTCAGAAGCTTTCTTT.

This clone was found once. V is TRBV6-5 and J is TRBJ2-7; no clear D. Trimming left V 3 bases short and J 6 bases short, with 6 bases between. Germline values: CDR1 MNHEY, CDR2 SVGAGI. The CDR3 consists of 11 residues. CDR3 loop: CASSYGTEQYF. The DNA of the CDR3 is TGTGCCAGCAGTTATGGCACCGAGCAGTACTTC.

V usage is TRBV11-3 and J usage is TRBJ2-5; 10 positions agree with TRBD1. The CDR3 runs 16 residues. CDR1 SGHNT and CDR2 YENEEA come from the germline V gene. With 4 bases clipped from V and 5 bases from J, the junction kept 10 bases outside the gene matches. The CDR3 sequence is CASSSRVGTGAETQYF. CDR3 in DNA: TGTGCCAGCAGCTCTAGAGTCGGGACAGGGGCCGAGACCCAGTACTTC.

The J gene is TRBJ2-3, the V gene TRBV30; weak D call: TRBD1 (8 bases). There are 15 residues in the CDR3. The ends were cut back, 0 bases at V and 9 bases at J, with 19 bases in the middle. Germline V CDR1 and CDR2: GTSNPN, SVGIG (reference sequence). CDR3 in DNA: TGTGCCTGGAGTGTACCGGGACAGGTGGGGGGGACGCAGTATTTT. It codes for CAWSVPGQVGGTQYF. The full variable domain, completed using reference TRBV30 and TRBJ2-3, is SQTIHQWPATLVQPVGSPLSLECTVEGTSNPNLYWYRQAAGRGLQLLFYSVGIGQISSEVPQNLSASRPQDRQFILSSKKLLLSDSGFYLCAWSVPGQVGGTQYFGPGTRLTVL.

The V and J genes are TRBV5-1 and TRBJ1-4, with TRBD1 identical over 10 bases. V dropped 4 bases and J dropped 8; count of bases not matched to a gene: 5. Germline V lookup: CDR1 SGHRS, CDR2 YFSETQ. The CDR3 loop spans 14 amino acids. CDR3 sequence reads: CASSVRDRGEKLFF. Here the CDR3 DNA reads TGCGCCAGCAGCGTCCGGGACAGGGGAGAAAAACTGTTTTTT.

The V and J genes are TRBV7-9 and TRBJ1-1; a possible D gene is TRBD1 (6 bases). The V gene lost 5 bases and the J gene lost 9 bases, with 19 bases spanning the gap. The germline gives CDR1 SEHNR, CDR2 FQNEAQ (reference sequence). The CDR3 is made up of 14 amino acids. CDR3 sequence: CASSTKQGSYQAFF. CDR3 nucleotides: TGTGCCAGCAGCACCAAACAGGGCTCATATCAAGCTTTCTTT.

The V and J genes are TRBV11-2 and TRBJ2-7, with 7 bases fitting TRBD1. Germline CDR1 and CDR2: SGHAT and FQNNGV. The V segment lost 5 bases and the J segment 0 bases; nucleotides outside the gene matches: 10. There are 16 residues in the CDR3. CDR3 DNA: TGTGCCAGCAGCACTCAACAGGGGCGATACTCCTACGAGCAGTACTTC. Translating it yields CASSTQQGRYSYEQYF.

This chain joins TRBV5-5 and TRBJ2-1; TRBD1 might be the D (7 bases). Germline values: CDR1 SGHKS, CDR2 YYEKEE (reference sequence). The CDR3 is 15 amino acids. V was cut by 4 bases and J by 2 bases, with 13 bases left in between. DNA for the CDR3: TGTGCCAGCAGCCCAGGGGGGCGGGCCTACAATGAGCAGTTCTTC. This codes for CASSPGGRAYNEQFF.

The rearrangement links TRBV7-9 to TRBJ1-1; 9 bases align to TRBD1. The CDR3 runs to 15 residues. V trimming: 4 bases; J trimming: 1 base; junction bases outside the gene matches: 4. Germline V lookup: CDR1 SEHNR, CDR2 FQNEAQ (reference sequence). CDR3 loop: CASSSYRGPNTEAFF. CDR3 in DNA: TGTGCCAGCAGCTCATACAGGGGGCCGAACACTGAAGCTTTCTTT.

The genes are TRBV19 and TRBJ2-5; a possible D gene is TRBD1 (5 bases). Germline loops: CDR1 LNHDA, CDR2 SQIVND (reference sequence). The CDR3 consists of 13 residues. Trimming cost V 5 bases and J 2 bases, with 9 bases left between them. The CDR3 DNA is TGTGCCAGTAGTGCACAGGTGCAAGAGACCCAGTACTTC. It translates to CASSAQVQETQYF.

This chain uses TRBV28 with TRBJ2-1; the D gene is possibly TRBD1 (6 bases). Germline V gene lookup returns CDR1 MDHEN and CDR2 SYDVKM. With 6 bases removed from V and 2 bases from J, the gap between germline ends came to 17 bases. The CDR3 is 16 amino acids. The CDR3 loop is CASRLTQGPPYNEQFF. The CDR3 DNA is TGTGCCAGCAGACTTACTCAGGGGCCCCCCTACAATGAGCAGTTCTTC.

This clone has just one count. The gene calls are TRBV5-1 and TRBJ2-1; 10 nucleotides align to TRBD2. This CDR3 comprises 17 residues. Germline CDR1 SGHRS, CDR2 YFSETQ. With V trimmed by 0 bases and J by 0 bases, 3 bases remained unmatched. This CDR3 reads CASSLGTSGPSYNEQFF. CDR3 nucleotides: TGCGCCAGCAGCTTGGGGACTAGCGGCCCCTCCTACAATGAGCAGTTCTTC.

The chain links TRBV5-1 to TRBJ2-2; 14 positions agree with TRBD2. In germline, CDR1 is SGHRS, CDR2 YFSETQ. V was clipped by 3 bases and J by 3 bases; unmatched bases: 4. This CDR3 has 17 residues. CDR3 bases: TGCGCCAGCAGCTCGGGACTAGCGGGGGAACACACCGGGGAGCTGTTTTTT. This codes for CASSSGLAGEHTGELFF.

The chain carries TRBV18 and TRBJ1-1; 10 bases fit TRBD1. Looked up from germline, CDR1 is KGHSH and CDR2 is LQKENI. The trim removed 2 bases at V and 2 bases at J, leaving 5 bases unmatched. The CDR3 is 16 amino acids. The CDR3 DNA reads TGTGCCAGCTCACCAAGGACAGGGGGACTTAACACTGAAGCTTTCTTT. This sequence encodes CASSPRTGGLNTEAFF.

The chain combines TRBV27 with TRBJ2-7; 8 bases are shared with TRBD2. J lost 4 bases, V lost 6 bases, and 8 bases had no gene match. CDR3 length: 14 residues. Germline values: CDR1 MNHEY, CDR2 SMNVEV (reference sequence). CDR3 DNA sequence: TGTGCCAGCAGGGAGGCGCGGGGGGCATACGAGCAGTACTTC. Its translation: CASREARGAYEQYF.

The chain carries TRBV5-1 and TRBJ1-1; TRBD1 matches 7 bases. The CDR3 consists of 13 residues. Germline CDR1 SGHRS, CDR2 YFSETQ. J was trimmed by 6 bases and V by 3 bases; bases with no gene match: 5. CDR3 sequence: CASSWDSDSEAFF. CDR3 coding DNA: TGCGCCAGCAGCTGGGACAGCGATTCTGAAGCTTTCTTT.

This chain connects TRBV7-9 to TRBJ2-3; 10 bases match TRBD2. The CDR3 extends over 17 amino acids. CDR1 and CDR2 (germline): SEHNR, FQNEAQ (reference sequence). V lost 0 bases and J lost 1; bases outside the gene matches: 4. The CDR3 coding sequence is TGTGCCAGCAGCTTAGCTTTGGGGACTAGCGGCACAGATACGCAGTATTTT. Translation: CASSLALGTSGTDTQYF.

The CDR3 is CAGAGGPMNTEAFF. For the CDR3, the DNA is TGTGCCGGTGCAGGGGGGCCCATGAACACTGAAGCTTTCTTT. The J gene is TRBJ1-1, the V gene TRBV2, with 7 bases identical to TRBD1. V lost 11 bases to trimming and J lost 0 bases; unmatched junction nucleotides: 9. There are 14 residues in the CDR3. Germline lookup yields CDR1 SNHLY and CDR2 FYNNEI.